This TCR beta chain emerged from a study of technical replicates of blood from several donors. Repertoires were generated with immunoSEQ multiplex PCR, while TCRdb's copy carries only in-frame clones and drops some. The table has more than 65,000 clones, around nine tenths seen once. There are 10 residues in the CDR3. The germline gives CDR1 MNHNS, CDR2 SASEGT. Trimming left V 10 bases short and J 5 bases short, with 8 bases between. The specimen was T cells isolated from PBMCs. This chain joins TRBV6-1 and TRBJ1-1; the D is unclear. The TCR sequence derives from a human donor in good health. This CDR3 reads CATFLTEAFF. The CDR3 DNA reads as TGTGCCACCTTTCTGACTGAAGCTTTCTTT.